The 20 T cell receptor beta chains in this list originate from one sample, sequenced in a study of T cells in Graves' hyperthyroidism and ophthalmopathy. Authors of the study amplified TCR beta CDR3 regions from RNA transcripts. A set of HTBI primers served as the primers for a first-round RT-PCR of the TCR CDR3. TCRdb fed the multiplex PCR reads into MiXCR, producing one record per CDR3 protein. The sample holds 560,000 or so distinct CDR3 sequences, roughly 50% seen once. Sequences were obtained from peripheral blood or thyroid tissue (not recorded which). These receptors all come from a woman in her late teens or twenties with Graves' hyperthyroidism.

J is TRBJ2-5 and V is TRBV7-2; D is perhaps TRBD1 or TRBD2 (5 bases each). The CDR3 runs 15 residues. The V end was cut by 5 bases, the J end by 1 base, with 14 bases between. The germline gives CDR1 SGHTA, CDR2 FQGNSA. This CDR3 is CASSQGRTSQETQYF. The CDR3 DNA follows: TGTGCCAGCAGCCAGGGACGGACCTCCCAAGAGACCCAGTACTTC. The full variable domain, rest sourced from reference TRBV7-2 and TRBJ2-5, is GAGVSQSPSNKVTEKGKDVELRCDPISGHTALYWYRQSLGQGLEFLIYFQGNSAPDKSGLPSDRFSAERTGGSVSTLTIQRTQQEDSAVYLCASSQGRTSQETQYFGPGTRLLVL.

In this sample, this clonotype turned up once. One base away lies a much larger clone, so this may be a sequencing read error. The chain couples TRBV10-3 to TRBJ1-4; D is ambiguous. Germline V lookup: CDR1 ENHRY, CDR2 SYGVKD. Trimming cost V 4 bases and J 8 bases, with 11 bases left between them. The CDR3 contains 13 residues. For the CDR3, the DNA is TGTGCCATCAGTGGGGTCGAAGAGGAAAAACTGTTTTTT. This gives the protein CAISGVEEEKLFF.

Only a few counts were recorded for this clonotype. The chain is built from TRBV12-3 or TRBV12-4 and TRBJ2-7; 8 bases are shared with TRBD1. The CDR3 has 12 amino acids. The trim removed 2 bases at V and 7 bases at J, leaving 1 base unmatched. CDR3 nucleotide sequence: TGTGCCAGCAGTTTAAACAGGGGGGAGCAGTACTTC. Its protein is CASSLNRGEQYF.

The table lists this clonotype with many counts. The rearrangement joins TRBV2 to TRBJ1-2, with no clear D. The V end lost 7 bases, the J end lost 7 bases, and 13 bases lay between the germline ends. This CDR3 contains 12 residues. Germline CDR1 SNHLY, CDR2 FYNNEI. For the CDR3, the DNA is TGTGCCAGCACGAGGAGTTGGGGTGGCTACACCTTC. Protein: CASTRSWGGYTF. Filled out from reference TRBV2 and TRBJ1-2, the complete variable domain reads EPEVTQTPSHQVTQMGQEVILRCVPISNHLYFYWYRQILGQKVEFLVSFYNNEISEKSEIFDDQFSVERPDGSNFTLKIRSTKLEDSAMYFCASTRSWGGYTFGSGTRLTVV.

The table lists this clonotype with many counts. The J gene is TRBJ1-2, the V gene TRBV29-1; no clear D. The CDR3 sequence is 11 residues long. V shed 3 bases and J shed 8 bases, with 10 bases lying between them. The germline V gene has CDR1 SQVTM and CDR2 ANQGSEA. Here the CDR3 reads CSVDTPGGYTF. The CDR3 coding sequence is TGCAGCGTTGACACCCCGGGAGGCTACACCTTC.

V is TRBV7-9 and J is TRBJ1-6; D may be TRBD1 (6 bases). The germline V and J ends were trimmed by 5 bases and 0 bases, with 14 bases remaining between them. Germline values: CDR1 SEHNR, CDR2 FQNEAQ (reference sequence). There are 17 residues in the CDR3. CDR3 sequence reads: CASSPTGQSSYNSPLHF. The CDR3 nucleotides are TGTGCCAGCAGCCCGACCGGACAGAGCTCCTATAATTCACCCCTCCACTTT.

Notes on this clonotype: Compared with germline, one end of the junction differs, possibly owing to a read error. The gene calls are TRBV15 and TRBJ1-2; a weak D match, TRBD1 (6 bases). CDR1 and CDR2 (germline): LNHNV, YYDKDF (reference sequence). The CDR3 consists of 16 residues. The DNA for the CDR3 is TGTGCCGCCAGCAGCCCCGACAGGTCGGGGTTCTATGGCTACACCTTC. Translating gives CAASSPDRSGFYGYTF.

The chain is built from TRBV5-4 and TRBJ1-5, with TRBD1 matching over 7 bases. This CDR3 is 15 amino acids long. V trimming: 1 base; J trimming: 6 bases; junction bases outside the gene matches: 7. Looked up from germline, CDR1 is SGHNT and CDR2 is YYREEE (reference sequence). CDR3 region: CASSLKGARSQPQHF. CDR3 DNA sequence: TGTGCCAGCAGCTTGAAGGGGGCGAGGAGTCAGCCCCAGCATTTT.

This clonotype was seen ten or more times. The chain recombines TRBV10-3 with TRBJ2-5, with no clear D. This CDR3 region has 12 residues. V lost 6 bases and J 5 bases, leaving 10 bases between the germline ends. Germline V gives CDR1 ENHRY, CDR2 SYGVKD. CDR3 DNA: TGTGCCATCAGCGAAAGGGCTGAGACCCAGTACTTC. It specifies CAISERAETQYF.

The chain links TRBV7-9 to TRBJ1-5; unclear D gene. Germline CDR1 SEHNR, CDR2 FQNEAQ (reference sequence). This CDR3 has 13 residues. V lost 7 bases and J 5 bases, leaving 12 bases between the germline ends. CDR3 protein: CASTPTGDQPQHF. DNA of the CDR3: TGTGCCAGCACCCCGACTGGGGATCAGCCCCAGCATTTT.

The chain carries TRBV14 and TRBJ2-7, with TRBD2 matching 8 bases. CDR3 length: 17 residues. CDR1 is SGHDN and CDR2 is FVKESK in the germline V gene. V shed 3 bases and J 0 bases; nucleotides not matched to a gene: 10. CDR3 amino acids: CASSHGDRLAYSYEQYF. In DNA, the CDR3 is TGTGCCAGCAGCCATGGTGATAGACTAGCGTACTCCTACGAGCAGTACTTC.

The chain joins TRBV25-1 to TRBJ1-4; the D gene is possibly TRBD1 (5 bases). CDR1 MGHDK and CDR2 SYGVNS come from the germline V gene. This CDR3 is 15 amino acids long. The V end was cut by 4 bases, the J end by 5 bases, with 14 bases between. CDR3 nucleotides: TGTGCCAGCAGTGGACCCCAGGGTTCGAATGAAAAACTGTTTTTT. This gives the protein CASSGPQGSNEKLFF.

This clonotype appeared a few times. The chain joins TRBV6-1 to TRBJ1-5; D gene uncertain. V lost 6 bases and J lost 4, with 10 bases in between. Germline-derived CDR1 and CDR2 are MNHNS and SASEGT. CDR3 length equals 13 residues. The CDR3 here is CASSLWWNQPQHF. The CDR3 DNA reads TGTGCCAGCAGCTTGTGGTGGAATCAGCCCCAGCATTTT.

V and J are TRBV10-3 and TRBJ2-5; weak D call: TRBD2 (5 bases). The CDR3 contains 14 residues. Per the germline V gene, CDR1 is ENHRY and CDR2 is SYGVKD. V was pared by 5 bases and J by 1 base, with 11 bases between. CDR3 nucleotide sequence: TGTGCCATCAGTTTAGCGATGGTCCAAGAGACCCAGTACTTC. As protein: CAISLAMVQETQYF.

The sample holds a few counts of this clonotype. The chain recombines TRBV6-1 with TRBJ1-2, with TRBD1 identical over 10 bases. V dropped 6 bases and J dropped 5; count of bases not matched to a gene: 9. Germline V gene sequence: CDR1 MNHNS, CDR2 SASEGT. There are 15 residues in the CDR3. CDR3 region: CASSDRRTGGYGYTF. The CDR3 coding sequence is TGTGCCAGCAGCGATCGCAGGACAGGGGGATATGGCTACACCTTC.

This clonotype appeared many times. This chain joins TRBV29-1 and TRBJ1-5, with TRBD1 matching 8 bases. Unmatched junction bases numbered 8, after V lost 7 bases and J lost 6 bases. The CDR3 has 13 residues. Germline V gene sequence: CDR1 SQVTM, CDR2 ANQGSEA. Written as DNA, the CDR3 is TGCAGCGCTGGACAGGGAAAGGGTCAGCCCCAGCATTTT. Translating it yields CSAGQGKGQPQHF.

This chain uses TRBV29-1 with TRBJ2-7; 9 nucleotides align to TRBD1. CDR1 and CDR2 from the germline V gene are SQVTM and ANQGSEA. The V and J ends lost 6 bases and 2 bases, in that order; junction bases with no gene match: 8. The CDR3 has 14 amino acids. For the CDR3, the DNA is TGCAGCGTCCGACAGGGGGGCAGCGCCTACGAGCAGTACTTC. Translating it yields CSVRQGGSAYEQYF.

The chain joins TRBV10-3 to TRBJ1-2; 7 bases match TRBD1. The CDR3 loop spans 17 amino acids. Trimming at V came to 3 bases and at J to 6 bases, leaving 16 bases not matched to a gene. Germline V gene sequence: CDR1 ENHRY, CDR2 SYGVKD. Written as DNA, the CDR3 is TGTGCCATCAGTGATCCGCTCACCCAATACGACAGGGATGGCTACACCTTC. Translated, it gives CAISDPLTQYDRDGYTF.

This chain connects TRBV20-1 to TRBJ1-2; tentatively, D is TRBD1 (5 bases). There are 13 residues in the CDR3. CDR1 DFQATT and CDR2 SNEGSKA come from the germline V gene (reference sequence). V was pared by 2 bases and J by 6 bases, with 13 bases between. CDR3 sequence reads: CSARPLGEDGYTF. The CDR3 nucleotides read TGCAGTGCTAGACCCCTGGGGGAGGATGGCTACACCTTC.

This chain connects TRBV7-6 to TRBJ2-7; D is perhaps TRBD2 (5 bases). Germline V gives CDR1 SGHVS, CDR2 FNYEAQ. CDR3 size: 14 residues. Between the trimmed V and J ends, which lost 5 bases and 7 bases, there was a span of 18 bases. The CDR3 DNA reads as TGTGCCAGCAGCCCAACGCACTCTCGCGGGGAGCAGTACTTC. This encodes CASSPTHSRGEQYF. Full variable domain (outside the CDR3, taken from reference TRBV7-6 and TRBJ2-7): GAGVSQSPRYKVTKRGQDVALRCDPISGHVSLYWYRQALGQGPEFLTYFNYEAQQDKSGLPNDRFSAERPEGSISTLTIQRTEQRDSAMYRCASSPTHSRGEQYFGPGTRLTVT.